Below are 29 T cell receptor beta chains sequenced from a single sample in a study of cytomegalovirus exposure and HLA in healthy donors. It was with 60 Vbeta and 13 Jbeta primers that the PCR ran. The repertoire was sequenced with immunoSEQ multiplex PCR; TCRdb's copy has only in-frame clones and lacks some. The table for this sample gives tens of thousands of clones. The specimen was PBMCs. These receptors all come from a woman aged 25-40 years in good health and CMV-seronegative.

The CDR3 region is CASSAGGAGAPYEQYF. As DNA, the CDR3 is TGTGCCAGCAGCGCGGGGGGAGCGGGAGCACCCTACGAGCAGTACTTC. This chain uses TRBV9 with TRBJ2-7, with 8 bases that match TRBD2. The V gene end was trimmed by 3 bases and the J gene end by 2 bases; junction bases not matched to a gene: 10. This CDR3 comprises 16 residues. In germline, CDR1 is SGDLS, CDR2 YYNGEE.

V and J are TRBV4-2 and TRBJ2-5; TRBD1 might be the D (6 bases). Deletions cut 0 bases from V and 6 bases from J, with 14 bases between. In germline, CDR1 is LGHNA, CDR2 YNFKEQ. The CDR3 loop spans 15 amino acids. Here the CDR3 reads CASSQDGAGAKTQYF. As DNA, the CDR3 is TGTGCCAGCAGCCAAGATGGAGCAGGGGCAAAGACCCAGTACTTC.

The V call is TRBV6-5, the J call TRBJ2-5, with D unresolved. The ends were cut back, 2 bases at V and 5 bases at J, with 3 bases in the middle. The length of the CDR3 is 11 residues. Germline CDR1 reads MNHEY; CDR2 reads SVGAGI. The CDR3: CASSYGETQYF. The DNA of the CDR3 is TGTGCCAGCAGTTACGGCGAGACCCAGTACTTC.

The chain combines TRBV19 with TRBJ1-3, with 8 positions matching TRBD1. Losses at the gene ends were 3 bases for V and 4 bases for J; bases not matched to a gene: 2. Germline lookup yields CDR1 LNHDA and CDR2 SQIVND (reference sequence). The CDR3 sequence is 14 residues long. The CDR3: CASSMTGVGNTIYF. CDR3 coding DNA: TGTGCCAGTAGTATGACAGGGGTCGGAAACACCATATATTTT. Based on the CDR3 plus reference TRBV19 and TRBJ1-3, the full variable domain is DGGITQSPKYLFRKEGQNVTLSCEQNLNHDAMYWYRQDPGQGLRLIYYSQIVNDFQKGDIAEGYSVSREKKESFPLTVTSAQKNPTAFYLCASSMTGVGNTIYFGEGSWLTVV.

The genes are TRBV29-1 and TRBJ2-3; TRBD2 agrees at 9 bases. The CDR3 is made up of 14 amino acids. V lost 5 bases, J lost 6 bases, and 9 bases stayed unmatched. Germline V lookup: CDR1 SQVTM, CDR2 ANQGSEA. DNA for the CDR3: TGCAGCGTTCTGGGCGGGAGGGCCCCCGATACGCAGTATTTT. Amino acids: CSVLGGRAPDTQYF.

The chain joins TRBV27 to TRBJ1-5; D perhaps matches TRBD1 (6 bases). The CDR3 loop spans 13 amino acids. CDR1 and CDR2 (germline): MNHEY, SMNVEV (reference sequence). Between the trimmed V and J ends, which lost 4 bases and 4 bases, there was a span of 8 bases. Here the CDR3 reads CASSYDRNQPQHF. CDR3 nucleotide sequence: TGTGCCAGCAGTTACGACAGGAATCAGCCCCAGCATTTT.

The gene calls are TRBV20-1 and TRBJ1-2; D may be TRBD1 (5 bases). The CDR3 is 11 amino acids. Germline-derived CDR1 and CDR2 are DFQATT and SNEGSKA (reference sequence). Trimming pared 0 bases from V and 12 bases from J, leaving 11 bases between. Here the CDR3 DNA reads TGCAGTGCTAGAGAAACGGACAAGGACACCTTC. Translated: CSARETDKDTF.

The V and J genes are TRBV5-4 and TRBJ2-7, with TRBD1 matching 10 bases. The V gene end was trimmed by 3 bases and the J gene end by 5 bases; junction bases not matched to a gene: 2. The germline CDR1 and CDR2 sequences are SGHNT and YYREEE (reference sequence). The CDR3 has 13 amino acids. The CDR3 protein is CASSSDRGNEQYF. The CDR3 coding sequence is TGTGCCAGCAGCTCGGACAGGGGGAACGAGCAGTACTTC.

The rearrangement uses TRBV5-6 and TRBJ1-4; no definite D call. Per the germline V gene, CDR1 is SGHDT and CDR2 is YYEEEE. The CDR3 runs to 13 residues. Trimming left V 5 bases short and J 10 bases short, with 15 bases between. The CDR3 loop is CASSSTAAGKLFF. CDR3 bases: TGTGCCAGCAGTAGTACGGCGGCTGGAAAACTGTTTTTT.

The chain is built from TRBV2 and TRBJ2-7; 10 bases align to TRBD1. Trimming took 4 bases from V and 4 from J; bases not matched to a gene: 7. Germline-derived CDR1 and CDR2 are SNHLY and FYNNEI. The CDR3 is made up of 15 amino acids. Written as DNA, the CDR3 is TGTGCCAGCAGTGCCGCCGGGACAGGGGTTTACGAGCAGTACTTC. It yields the protein CASSAAGTGVYEQYF.

The rearrangement joins TRBV6-5 to TRBJ1-2; maybe TRBD1 (5 bases). The CDR3 has 14 residues. From germline, CDR1 is MNHEY and CDR2 SVGAGI. V dropped 7 bases and J dropped 4 bases, with 16 bases sitting between them. The DNA for the CDR3 is TGTGCCAGCACCCCCGGGGGGGAGAGCTATGGCTACACCTTC. Its translation is CASTPGGESYGYTF.

The chain links TRBV27 to TRBJ2-7; 7 positions agree with TRBD2. The germline V gene encodes CDR1 MNHEY and CDR2 SMNVEV (reference sequence). The CDR3 is 15 amino acids. V shed 2 bases and J 2 bases; nucleotides not matched to a gene: 6. In DNA, the CDR3 is TGTGCCAGCAGTTTAAAACGGACTAGGACCTACGAGCAGTACTTC. Translation gives CASSLKRTRTYEQYF.

The V and J genes are TRBV29-1 and TRBJ1-1; possible D gene TRBD1, 5 bases. Germline assignment: CDR1 SQVTM and CDR2 ANQGSEA. This CDR3 contains 13 residues. V was cut by 3 bases and J by 1 base, with 9 bases left in between. CDR3 sequence reads: CSVEGRANTEAFF. Here the CDR3 DNA reads TGCAGCGTTGAGGGCAGGGCGAACACTGAAGCTTTCTTT. Drawing the rest from reference TRBV29-1 and TRBJ1-1, the complete variable domain is SAVISQKPSRDICQRGTSLTIQCQVDSQVTMMFWYRQQPGQSLTLIATANQGSEATYESGFVIDKFPISRPNLTFSTLTVSNMSPEDSSIYLCSVEGRANTEAFFGQGTRLTVV.

The rearrangement uses TRBV7-9 and TRBJ2-5, with 7 bases fitting TRBD1. After removal of 0 bases from V and 2 bases from J, the junction contained 3 bases not matched to a gene. This CDR3 has 15 amino acids. CDR1 and CDR2 (germline): SEHNR, FQNEAQ (reference sequence). CDR3 nucleotides: TGTGCCAGCAGCTTAGCAGGGGGCCAGCAAGAGACCCAGTACTTC. It specifies CASSLAGGQQETQYF.

The genes are TRBV5-6 and TRBJ2-7, with 7 bases fitting TRBD1. CDR1 and CDR2 from the germline V gene are SGHDT and YYEEEE. The CDR3 runs to 14 residues. J gave up 3 bases and V 4 bases, and 7 bases lay outside the gene matches. CDR3 in DNA: TGTGCCAGCAGCACGCCGACAGGGTACTACGAGCAGTACTTC. Its translation is CASSTPTGYYEQYF.

The CDR3, as DNA: TGTGCCAGCAGCTGGGACAGGGTCGGCTATGGCTACACCTTC. It yields the protein CASSWDRVGYGYTF. V usage is TRBV7-9 and J usage is TRBJ1-2, with 9 bases identical to TRBD1. CDR1 and CDR2 (germline): SEHNR, FQNEAQ (reference sequence). The junction had 4 bases not matched to a gene; V was cut back by 4 bases and J by 4 bases. CDR3 size: 14 residues.

This sequence joins TRBV5-4 and TRBJ2-1; TRBD1 might be the D (6 bases). V was pared by 4 bases and J by 3 bases, with 14 bases between. CDR1 is SGHNT, CDR2 YYREEE, per germline (reference sequence). The CDR3 spans 15 residues. CDR3 sequence: CASSRTGWDYNEQFF. CDR3 DNA sequence: TGTGCCAGCAGCCGAACAGGGTGGGACTACAATGAGCAGTTCTTC.

The rearrangement joins TRBV9 to TRBJ2-7; 9 bases match TRBD1. The CDR3 consists of 14 residues. CDR1 is SGDLS, CDR2 YYNGEE, per germline. The V and J ends lost 2 bases and 3 bases, in that order; junction bases with no gene match: 3. DNA for the CDR3: TGTGCCAGCAGCGTCCGGGACAGGGACTACGAGCAGTACTTC. It is translated as CASSVRDRDYEQYF.

V usage is TRBV19 and J usage is TRBJ2-7, with 7 bases aligning to TRBD1. This CDR3 has 14 amino acids. Looked up from germline, CDR1 is LNHDA and CDR2 is SQIVND (reference sequence). Germline trimming cut 4 bases from V and 3 bases from J; bases unmatched to any gene: 6. The CDR3 here is CASSNWAGGYEQYF. DNA of the CDR3: TGTGCCAGTAGTAACTGGGCAGGGGGCTACGAGCAGTACTTC.

The gene calls are TRBV5-1 and TRBJ2-1, with 8 bases lining up with TRBD1. V shed 3 bases and J 4 bases; nucleotides not matched to a gene: 6. The CDR3 is 15 residues long. Germline V gene data show CDR1 as SGHRS and CDR2 as YFSETQ. The CDR3: CASSSGTGNYNEQFF. The CDR3 DNA reads as TGCGCCAGCAGCTCCGGGACAGGCAATTACAATGAGCAGTTCTTC.

This chain links TRBV28 with TRBJ2-5; possibly TRBD1 for D (6 bases). Germline lookup yields CDR1 MDHEN and CDR2 SYDVKM. Trimming shortened V by 8 bases and J by 4 bases, and 14 bases separated the two germline ends. The CDR3 runs to 13 residues. This chain's CDR3 is CASVTQGRETQYF. Written as DNA, the CDR3 is TGTGCCAGCGTAACCCAGGGGAGAGAGACCCAGTACTTC.

The chain uses TRBV6-5 and TRBJ2-7; D gene uncertain. The CDR3 is 16 amino acids. V was trimmed by 2 bases and J by 2 bases, leaving 16 bases between them. In germline, CDR1 is MNHEY, CDR2 SVGAGI. Here the CDR3 DNA reads TGTGCCAGCAGTTACACCCCTCGCGGAGCAACCTACGAGCAGTACTTC. This gives the protein CASSYTPRGATYEQYF.

The chain uses TRBV6-5 and TRBJ2-3, with a tentative D call TRBD2 (6 bases). The V end was cut by 1 base, the J end by 6 bases, with 14 bases between. The CDR3 is 15 amino acids. Germline loops: CDR1 MNHEY, CDR2 SVGAGI. The CDR3, as DNA: TGTGCCAGCAGTTACTTATCCGGGAGTATGGATACGCAGTATTTT. It is translated as CASSYLSGSMDTQYF.

The chain employs TRBV29-1 and TRBJ2-6, with no clear D. CDR3 length: 12 residues. Germline-derived CDR1 and CDR2 are SQVTM and ANQGSEA. The V end lost 6 bases, the J end lost 2 bases, and 5 bases lay between the germline ends. The CDR3 DNA is TGCAGCGTCCAGGCTGGGGCCAACGTCCTGACTTTC. Protein sequence: CSVQAGANVLTF.

The chain links TRBV4-2 to TRBJ2-1; 14 nucleotides agree with TRBD2. This CDR3 is 17 amino acids long. Germline V lookup: CDR1 LGHNA, CDR2 YNFKEQ. Trimming at V came to 4 bases and at J to 4 bases, leaving 6 bases not matched to a gene. The CDR3: CASSRGTSGSVYNEQFF. The CDR3 DNA follows: TGTGCCAGCAGCCGGGGGACTAGCGGGAGTGTGTACAATGAGCAGTTCTTC.

The chain is built from TRBV6-5 and TRBJ2-1, with 8 bases matching TRBD1. Germline-derived CDR1 and CDR2 are MNHEY and SVGAGI. The V and J ends lost 7 bases and 5 bases, in that order; junction bases with no gene match: 10. The CDR3 contains 15 residues. CDR3 sequence: CASKPDRGKDNEQFF. Written as DNA, the CDR3 is TGTGCCAGCAAACCTGACAGGGGAAAGGACAATGAGCAGTTCTTC.

The chain carries TRBV9 and TRBJ1-5, with 9 nucleotides matching TRBD1. This CDR3 is built from 14 residues. Per germline, CDR1 SGDLS and CDR2 YYNGEE. The V segment lost 3 bases and the J segment 4 bases; nucleotides outside the gene matches: 2. Here the CDR3 DNA reads TGTGCCAGCAGCGGGGGGACAGGGAATCAGCCCCAGCATTTT. Translated: CASSGGTGNQPQHF. The variable domain in full, completed from reference TRBV9 and TRBJ1-5, reads DSGVTQTPKHLITATGQRVTLRCSPRSGDLSVYWYQQSLDQGLQFLIQYYNGEERAKGNILERFSAQQFPDLHSELNLSSLELGDSALYFCASSGGTGNQPQHFGDGTRLSIL.

The chain links TRBV2 to TRBJ2-7; tentatively, D is TRBD1 (6 bases). This CDR3 has 13 residues. V lost 6 bases, J lost 0 bases, and 9 bases lay in between. CDR1 SNHLY and CDR2 FYNNEI come from the germline V gene. CDR3 protein: CASRWDNSYEQYF. DNA of the CDR3: TGTGCCAGCAGGTGGGACAACTCCTACGAGCAGTACTTC.

V gene TRBV4-1 combines with J gene TRBJ2-3; 7 bases fit TRBD2. Trimming took 3 bases from V and 4 from J; bases not matched to a gene: 13. The germline V gene encodes CDR1 MGHRA and CDR2 YSYEKL. The CDR3 consists of 17 residues. The DNA for the CDR3 is TGCGCCAGCAGCCAGTCAGTCGGGCGGGAGATCTCAGATACGCAGTATTTT. Translated, it gives CASSQSVGREISDTQYF.